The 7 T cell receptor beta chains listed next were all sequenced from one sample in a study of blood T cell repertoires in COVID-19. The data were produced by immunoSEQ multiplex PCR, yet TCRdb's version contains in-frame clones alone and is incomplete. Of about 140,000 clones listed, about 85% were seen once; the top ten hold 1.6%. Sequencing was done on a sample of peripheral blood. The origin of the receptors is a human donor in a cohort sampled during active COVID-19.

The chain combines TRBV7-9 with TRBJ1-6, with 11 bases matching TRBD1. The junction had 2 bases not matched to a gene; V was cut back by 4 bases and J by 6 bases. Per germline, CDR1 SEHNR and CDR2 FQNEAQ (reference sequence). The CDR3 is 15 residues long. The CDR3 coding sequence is TGTGCCAGCAGCTCCGGGACAGGGGGTAATTCACCCCTCCACTTT. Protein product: CASSSGTGGNSPLHF.

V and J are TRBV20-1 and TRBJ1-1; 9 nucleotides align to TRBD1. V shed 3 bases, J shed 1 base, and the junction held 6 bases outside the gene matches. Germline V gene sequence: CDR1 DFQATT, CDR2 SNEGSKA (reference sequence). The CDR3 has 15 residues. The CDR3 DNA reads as TGCAGTGCTAGTAATCCGGGACAGGGGAACACTGAAGCTTTCTTT. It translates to CSASNPGQGNTEAFF.

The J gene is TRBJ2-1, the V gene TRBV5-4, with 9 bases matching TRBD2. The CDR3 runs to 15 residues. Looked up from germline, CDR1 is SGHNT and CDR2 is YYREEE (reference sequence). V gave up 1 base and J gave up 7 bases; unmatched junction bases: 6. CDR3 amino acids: CASSLRLAGVNEQFF. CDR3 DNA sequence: TGTGCCAGCAGCTTGAGGTTAGCGGGAGTAAATGAGCAGTTCTTC.

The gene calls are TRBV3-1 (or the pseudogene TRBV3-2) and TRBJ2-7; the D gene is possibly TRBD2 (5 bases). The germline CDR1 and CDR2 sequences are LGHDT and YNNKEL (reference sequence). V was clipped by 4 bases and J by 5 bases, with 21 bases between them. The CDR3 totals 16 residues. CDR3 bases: TGTGCCAGCAGCCTTGCTTATAGGCGGGCGGGCAACGAGCAGTACTTC. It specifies CASSLAYRRAGNEQYF.

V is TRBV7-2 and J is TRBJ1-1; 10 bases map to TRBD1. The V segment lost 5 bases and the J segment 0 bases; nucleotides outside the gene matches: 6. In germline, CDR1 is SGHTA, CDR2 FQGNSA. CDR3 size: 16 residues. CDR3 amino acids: CASSPGDRGVNTEAFF. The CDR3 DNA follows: TGTGCCAGCAGCCCGGGGGACAGGGGTGTGAACACTGAAGCTTTCTTT.

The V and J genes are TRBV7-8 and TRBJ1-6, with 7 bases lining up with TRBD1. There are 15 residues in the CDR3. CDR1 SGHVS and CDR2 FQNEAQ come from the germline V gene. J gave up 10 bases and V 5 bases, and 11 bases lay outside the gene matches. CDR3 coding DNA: TGTGCCAGCAGCCCGTCCCAACACAGGGGCTCACCCCTCCACTTT. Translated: CASSPSQHRGSPLHF.

CDR3 sequence (DNA): TGTGCCAGCAGTATAGGACTAGCGGGAGCAGATACGCAGTATTTT. The encoded protein is CASSIGLAGADTQYF. The chain combines TRBV6-5 with TRBJ2-3, with TRBD2 matching 13 bases. CDR1 is MNHEY and CDR2 is SVGAGI in the germline V gene. This CDR3 has 15 amino acids. The V and J ends lost 5 bases and 4 bases, in that order; junction bases with no gene match: 3.